The 29 T cell receptor beta chains below all came from one sample that was sequenced in a study of cytomegalovirus exposure and HLA in healthy donors. The PCR contained 60 Vbeta and 13 Jbeta primers. Sequencing was performed with immunoSEQ multiplex PCR; in TCRdb, only in-frame clones are kept and a portion is missing. Among just over 80,000 clones, about four fifths were seen once, and the ten largest hold approximately 6%. The sample taken for sequencing was PBMCs. These receptors were obtained from a man aged 18 to 29 in good health and CMV-seropositive.

The genes are TRBV6-7 and TRBJ2-3; unclear D gene. TRBV6-7 carries the ORF label, with uncertain function. V lost 7 bases and J 2 bases, leaving 16 bases between the germline ends. There are 15 residues in the CDR3. As DNA, the CDR3 is TGTGCCAGCACCCGCTGGCAGTCTTTCACAGATACGCAGTATTTT. Protein product: CASTRWQSFTDTQYF.

The genes are TRBV6-6 and TRBJ1-2, with a possible D match to TRBD1 (5 bases). Germline V gene lookup returns CDR1 MNHNY and CDR2 SVGAGI (reference sequence). The CDR3 has 12 amino acids. V was clipped by 8 bases and J by 6 bases, with 13 bases between them. The CDR3 loop reads CASFVTENGYTF. The CDR3 DNA follows: TGTGCCAGCTTTGTGACAGAAAATGGCTACACCTTC.

This clone has only a few counts. The rearrangement uses TRBV4-1 and TRBJ2-4, with TRBD2 identical over 9 bases. The CDR3 has 16 amino acids. Germline V gives CDR1 MGHRA, CDR2 YSYEKL. The ends lost 4 bases at V and 11 bases at J; junction bases unmatched: 15. The DNA of the CDR3 is TGCGCCAGCAGCCCCGGGCTAGCGGGAATCGGGGAGTTTCAGTACTTC. It codes for CASSPGLAGIGEFQYF.

This clone was seen a single time. The chain is built from TRBV7-9 and TRBJ1-1; 8 bases agree with TRBD1. Germline V gene lookup returns CDR1 SEHNR and CDR2 FQNEAQ (reference sequence). V shed 5 bases, J shed 1 base, and the junction held 6 bases outside the gene matches. The CDR3 is made up of 15 amino acids. The CDR3 sequence is CASSPRDRQNTEAFF. CDR3 coding DNA: TGTGCCAGCAGCCCACGGGACAGGCAGAACACTGAAGCTTTCTTT.

This sequence joins TRBV4-1 and TRBJ2-1; the D gene is possibly TRBD2 (5 bases). The CDR3 has 16 residues. CDR1 MGHRA and CDR2 YSYEKL come from the germline V gene. Trimming removed 6 bases at V and 2 bases at J, with 17 bases between. CDR3 coding DNA: TGCGCCAGCAGGCCCCAAGCTGAGGGAACCTACAATGAGCAGTTCTTC. It is translated as CASRPQAEGTYNEQFF.

CDR3 residues: CASSVGDIYEQYF. The CDR3 DNA sequence: TGTGCCAGCAGCGTAGGAGACATTTACGAGCAGTACTTC. The chain carries TRBV9 and TRBJ2-7; D is ambiguous. CDR3 length: 13 amino acids. V lost 0 bases and J lost 4, with 8 bases in between. Germline V gene lookup returns CDR1 SGDLS and CDR2 YYNGEE.

The V gene is TRBV10-1, the J gene TRBJ1-1; D possibly corresponds to TRBD1 (5 bases). V shed 3 bases and J shed 4 bases, with 6 bases lying between them. The germline V gene encodes CDR1 WNHNN and CDR2 SYGVQD (reference sequence). This CDR3 region has 12 residues. The CDR3 spells CASSDQGTEAFF. The CDR3 coding sequence is TGCGCCAGCAGTGATCAGGGCACTGAAGCTTTCTTT.

The V call is TRBV29-1, the J call TRBJ2-1; possible D gene TRBD2, 5 bases. CDR3 length: 13 amino acids. Per germline, CDR1 SQVTM and CDR2 ANQGSEA. V was clipped by 4 bases and J by 9 bases, with 16 bases between them. CDR3 protein: CSVAASSSSEQFF. CDR3 bases: TGCAGCGTTGCGGCTAGCTCGTCGAGTGAGCAGTTCTTC.

As concerns this clone: The junction differs from germline at one of its ends, possibly a read error. The V and J genes are TRBV7-7 and TRBJ2-1, with D possibly matching TRBD1 (6 bases). The V gene's germline CDR1 is SSHAT and CDR2 FNYEAQ (reference sequence). The CDR3 is made up of 13 amino acids. The CDR3 spells CASSSGQSNEQFF. The DNA for the CDR3 is TGTGCTAGCAGTTCCGGACAGAGCAATGAGCAGTTCTTC.

The chain combines TRBV2 with TRBJ1-2, with D possibly TRBD1 on 6 matching bases. This CDR3 has 17 residues. CDR1 and CDR2 (germline): SNHLY, FYNNEI. V was pared by 6 bases and J by 0 bases, with 20 bases between. The CDR3 sequence: CASSAGLGASTNYGYTF. CDR3 DNA sequence: TGTGCCAGCAGCGCCGGCCTGGGGGCCTCTACTAACTATGGCTACACCTTC.

The chain employs TRBV7-6 and TRBJ2-7, with D perhaps TRBD2 (6 bases). The CDR3 is made up of 17 amino acids. V was pared by 4 bases and J by 0 bases, with 19 bases between. From germline, CDR1 is SGHVS and CDR2 FNYEAQ. The CDR3 DNA reads as TGTGCCAGCAGCTCTATCTTCGGAGGGGAGTCCTCCTACGAGCAGTACTTC. Its protein product is CASSSIFGGESSYEQYF. The full variable domain, its missing parts supplied by reference TRBV7-6 and TRBJ2-7, is GAGVSQSPRYKVTKRGQDVALRCDPISGHVSLYWYRQALGQGPEFLTYFNYEAQQDKSGLPNDRFSAERPEGSISTLTIQRTEQRDSAMYRCASSSIFGGESSYEQYFGPGTRLTVT.

V and J are TRBV5-4 and TRBJ1-2; 7 bases agree with TRBD1. Germline CDR1 is SGHNT and CDR2 is YYREEE (reference sequence). The V segment lost 6 bases and the J segment 9 bases; nucleotides outside the gene matches: 11. This CDR3 is built from 13 residues. CDR3 residues: CASNGQAEGSYTF. In nucleotides, the CDR3 is TGTGCCAGCAACGGACAGGCCGAGGGCAGCTACACCTTC.

The chain's CDR3 is CSVETGQGYEQYF. The DNA for the CDR3 is TGCAGCGTGGAAACGGGACAGGGATACGAGCAGTACTTC. The chain combines TRBV29-1 with TRBJ2-7; 9 bases match TRBD1. The CDR3 spans 13 residues. Trimming at V came to 6 bases and at J to 4 bases, leaving 7 bases not matched to a gene. Per the germline V gene, CDR1 is SQVTM and CDR2 is ANQGSEA.

Note on this clone: Relative to the germline gene, one junction end is altered; a read error may explain this. The V call is TRBV7-7, the J call TRBJ2-7, with D perhaps matching TRBD1 (5 bases). The CDR3 loop spans 14 amino acids. Looked up from germline, CDR1 is SSHAT and CDR2 is FNYEAQ (reference sequence). The CDR3 sequence: CASSPSATAYEQYF. CDR3 coding DNA: TGTGCTAGCAGCCCCTCGGCGACAGCCTACGAGCAGTACTTC.

The chain joins TRBV6-5 to TRBJ1-5; D not certain. The germline V gene encodes CDR1 MNHEY and CDR2 SVGAGI. The CDR3 totals 14 residues. Trimming removed 6 bases at V and 5 bases at J, with 14 bases between. CDR3 sequence reads: CASSSARGDQPQHF. Here the CDR3 DNA reads TGTGCCAGCAGCTCTGCTCGGGGAGATCAGCCCCAGCATTTT.

The chain couples TRBV5-4 to TRBJ2-5, with TRBD1 matching over 8 bases. V shed 4 bases, J shed 2 bases, and the junction held 7 bases outside the gene matches. Germline values: CDR1 SGHNT, CDR2 YYREEE (reference sequence). The CDR3 has 15 residues. This CDR3 is CASSPRGQEQETQYF. CDR3 sequence (DNA): TGTGCCAGCAGCCCCCGGGGACAGGAGCAAGAGACCCAGTACTTC. Full variable domain (rest looked up from reference TRBV5-4 and TRBJ2-5): ETGVTQSPTHLIKTRGQQVTLRCSSQSGHNTVSWYQQALGQGPQFIFQYYREEENGRGNFPPRFSGLQFPNYSSELNVNALELDDSALYLCASSPRGQEQETQYFGPGTRLLVL.

This clone was counted only a few times. The rearrangement uses TRBV10-2 and TRBJ2-1, with 9 bases lining up with TRBD2. J lost 5 bases, V lost 6 bases, and 5 bases had no gene match. The CDR3 runs to 14 residues. The V gene's germline CDR1 is WSHSY and CDR2 SAAADI. CDR3 residues: CASRMAGGDNEQFF. CDR3 bases: TGCGCCAGCAGGATGGCGGGAGGGGACAATGAGCAGTTCTTC.

This clone was counted once. This chain joins TRBV28 and TRBJ1-1, with a tentative D call TRBD1 (6 bases). V dropped 6 bases and J dropped 4 bases, with 18 bases sitting between them. Germline V gives CDR1 MDHEN, CDR2 SYDVKM. The CDR3 is 15 residues long. For the CDR3, the DNA is TGTGCCAGCAGCACCTACAGGGTATCGAGCACTGAAGCTTTCTTT. Its protein product is CASSTYRVSSTEAFF.

The V and J genes are TRBV25-1 and TRBJ1-1, with D perhaps TRBD1 (5 bases). Trimming shortened V by 6 bases and J by 6 bases, and 17 bases separated the two germline ends. This CDR3 has 14 residues. The V gene's germline CDR1 is MGHDK and CDR2 SYGVNS. The CDR3 bases are TGTGCCAGCAGGGGGGGGGTGGGCAGCGCTGAAGCTTTCTTT. It encodes CASRGGVGSAEAFF.

This rearrangement joins TRBV28 to TRBJ1-4, with D possibly being TRBD1 (5 bases). V was trimmed by 6 bases and J by 3 bases, leaving 8 bases between them. CDR1 MDHEN and CDR2 SYDVKM come from the germline V gene. The CDR3 runs to 13 residues. CDR3 sequence: CASSPRANEKLFF. CDR3 bases: TGTGCCAGCAGCCCCAGGGCTAATGAAAAACTGTTTTTT.

The CDR3 region is CASSPRTANSGANVLTF. Written as DNA, the CDR3 is TGCGCCAGCAGCCCCAGGACTGCGAACTCTGGGGCCAACGTCCTGACTTTC. This chain joins TRBV5-1 and TRBJ2-6, with a possible D match to TRBD2 (5 bases). The CDR3 has 17 amino acids. With 4 bases removed from V and 0 bases from J, the gap between germline ends came to 14 bases. From germline, CDR1 is SGHRS and CDR2 YFSETQ.

V usage is TRBV6-5 and J usage is TRBJ2-7; perhaps TRBD1 as D (5 bases). In germline, CDR1 is MNHEY, CDR2 SVGAGI. The CDR3 length is 14 residues. V shed 5 bases and J shed 0 bases, with 11 bases lying between them. The CDR3, as DNA: TGTGCCAGCAGTCTCGACAGCATCTCCTACGAGCAGTACTTC. Protein sequence: CASSLDSISYEQYF.

CDR3 sequence reads: CASSLGAGGNTIYF. The DNA of the CDR3 is TGTGCCAGCAGCTTAGGGGCAGGAGGAAACACCATATATTTT. V is TRBV7-8 and J is TRBJ1-3; D is undetermined. The CDR3 contains 14 residues. V was pared by 1 base and J by 4 bases, with 8 bases between. CDR1 SGHVS and CDR2 FQNEAQ come from the germline V gene.

This CDR3 reads CASRSAGVGQQYF. The CDR3 coding sequence is TGTGCCAGCAGGTCTGCGGGGGTTGGGCAGCAGTACTTC. The gene calls are TRBV2 and TRBJ2-7, with 7 bases aligning to TRBD2. The J segment lost 8 bases and the V segment lost 6 bases, leaving 10 bases of the junction unmatched. CDR1 and CDR2 (germline): SNHLY, FYNNEI. The CDR3 has 13 residues. Full variable domain (missing parts from reference TRBV2 and TRBJ2-7): EPEVTQTPSHQVTQMGQEVILRCVPISNHLYFYWYRQILGQKVEFLVSFYNNEISEKSEIFDDQFSVERPDGSNFTLKIRSTKLEDSAMYFCASRSAGVGQQYFGPGTRLTVT.

The rearrangement joins TRBV11-2 to TRBJ1-1; D gene ambiguous. CDR1 and CDR2 from the germline V gene are SGHAT and FQNNGV. This CDR3 has 13 residues. Trimming removed 4 bases from V and 5 bases from J, with 11 bases in between. CDR3 nucleotide sequence: TGTGCCAGCAGCTGGGCGCTAAGGACTGAAGCTTTCTTT. Encoded protein: CASSWALRTEAFF.

This chain connects TRBV25-1 to TRBJ1-2; a possible D gene is TRBD1 (5 bases). The V gene lost 3 bases and the J gene lost 5 bases, with 13 bases spanning the gap. This CDR3 contains 14 residues. Germline V gene sequence: CDR1 MGHDK, CDR2 SYGVNS. CDR3 sequence (DNA): TGTGCCAGCAGTGAGAGGGGCGCGGGATATGGCTACACCTTC. It specifies CASSERGAGYGYTF.

V usage is TRBV7-9 and J usage is TRBJ2-3; the D gene is possibly TRBD1 (6 bases). The ends were cut back, 6 bases at V and 0 bases at J, with 13 bases in the middle. The germline gives CDR1 SEHNR, CDR2 FQNEAQ (reference sequence). CDR3 length: 15 residues. The CDR3 spells CASSHPDSSTDTQYF. The DNA of the CDR3 is TGTGCCAGCAGTCACCCGGACAGCAGCACAGATACGCAGTATTTT.

This sequence joins TRBV7-2 and TRBJ2-1, with D perhaps TRBD2 (5 bases). Per the germline V gene, CDR1 is SGHTA and CDR2 is FQGNSA. This CDR3 has 15 residues. Trimming pared 3 bases from V and 0 bases from J, leaving 9 bases between. DNA of the CDR3: TGTGCCAGCAGCTTTCAGCGGAGCTCCTACAATGAGCAGTTCTTC. Translating gives CASSFQRSSYNEQFF. Based on the CDR3 plus reference TRBV7-2 and TRBJ2-1, the full variable domain is GAGVSQSPSNKVTEKGKDVELRCDPISGHTALYWYRQSLGQGLEFLIYFQGNSAPDKSGLPSDRFSAERTGGSVSTLTIQRTQQEDSAVYLCASSFQRSSYNEQFFGPGTRLTVL.

The J gene is TRBJ2-7, the V gene TRBV4-1, with D possibly matching TRBD2 (5 bases). The germline V and J ends were trimmed by 0 bases and 4 bases, with 22 bases remaining between them. Per the germline V gene, CDR1 is MGHRA and CDR2 is YSYEKL. CDR3 size: 18 residues. The CDR3 here is CASSQEISLSPSGYEQYF. The CDR3 DNA follows: TGCGCCAGCAGCCAAGAGATTTCTCTGTCACCGTCGGGATACGAGCAGTACTTC.